This T cell receptor (beta chain) came from a study of blood T cell repertoires in COVID-19. TCRdb keeps only in-frame clones here, not all; method: immunoSEQ multiplex PCR. This sample has around 240,000 clones, with approximately 83% found just once. Germline V gene lookup returns CDR1 MDHEN and CDR2 SYDVKM. CDR3 length: 14 amino acids. V was pared by 6 bases and J by 4 bases, with 6 bases of the junction left unmatched. The TCR was taken from a woman in her 50s who had recovered from COVID-19. The chain joins TRBV28 to TRBJ2-3, with 8 bases matching TRBD1. Sequenced: PBMCs or T cells enriched from blood (not recorded which). The CDR3 is CASSSGGSSDTQYF. In DNA, the CDR3 is TGTGCCAGCAGCTCAGGGGGCTCGTCAGATACGCAGTATTTT. Filled out from reference TRBV28 and TRBJ2-3, the complete variable domain reads DVKVTQSSRYLVKRTGEKVFLECVQDMDHENMFWYRQDPGLGLRLIYFSYDVKMKEKGDIPEGYSVSREKKERFSLILESASTNQTSMYLCASSSGGSSDTQYFGPGTRLTVL.